The clone carrying this T cell receptor (beta chain) was detected many times. From roughly 0.4 ug of RNA, a library with molecular barcoded alpha/delta and beta/gamma adaptors was made. TCRdb ran MiXCR on the reads and lists one entry per CDR3 protein. The data show some 120,000 distinct CDR3 sequences, over 10% seen once. The data were obtained in a study of read filtering for tumor transcriptome and immune sequencing. Germline CDR1 reads MNHEY; CDR2 reads SMNVEV (reference sequence). The CDR3 is 14 amino acids. Deletions cut 7 bases from V and 2 bases from J, with 15 bases between. The gene calls are TRBV27 and TRBJ2-7; the D gene is possibly TRBD2 (6 bases). The receptor was isolated from a donor at least 40 years old with multiple myeloma. The material sequenced was a population of CD138-negative cells sorted from bone marrow. The CDR3: CASMASGVPYEQYF. The CDR3 DNA reads as TGTGCCAGCATGGCGTCGGGAGTACCCTACGAGCAGTACTTC.